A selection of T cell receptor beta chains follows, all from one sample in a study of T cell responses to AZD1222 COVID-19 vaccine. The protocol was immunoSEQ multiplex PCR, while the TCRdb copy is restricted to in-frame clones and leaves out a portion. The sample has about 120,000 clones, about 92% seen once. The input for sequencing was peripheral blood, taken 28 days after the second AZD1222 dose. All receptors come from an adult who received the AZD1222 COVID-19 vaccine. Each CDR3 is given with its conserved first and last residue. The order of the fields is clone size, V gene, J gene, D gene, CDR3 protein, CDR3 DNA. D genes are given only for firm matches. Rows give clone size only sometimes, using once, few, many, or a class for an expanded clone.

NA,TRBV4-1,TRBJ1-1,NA,CASTLHEGMNTEAFF,TGCGCCAGCACCCTTCATGAGGGGATGAACACTGAAGCTTTCTTT
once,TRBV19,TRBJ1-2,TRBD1,CASSMRDSYGYTF,TGTGCCAGTAGTATGAGGGACAGCTATGGCTACACCTTC
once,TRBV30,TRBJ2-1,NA,CAWSVPPYNEQFF,TGTGCCTGGAGTGTACCCCCCTACAATGAGCAGTTCTTC
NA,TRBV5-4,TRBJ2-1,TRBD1,CASSLPQGDNYNEQFF,TGTGCCAGCAGTCTCCCTCAGGGGGACAACTACAATGAGCAGTTCTTC
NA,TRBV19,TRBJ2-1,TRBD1,CASSIRPGQYNEQFF,TGTGCCAGTAGTATAAGGCCGGGACAGTACAATGAGCAGTTCTTC
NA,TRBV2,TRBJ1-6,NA,CASSEFQADNSPLHF,TGTGCCAGCAGTGAATTTCAGGCAGATAATTCACCCCTCCACTTT
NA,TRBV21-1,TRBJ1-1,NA,CASSKTGGPVTEAFF,TGTGCCAGCAGCAAAACAGGGGGCCCCGTGACTGAAGCTTTCTTT
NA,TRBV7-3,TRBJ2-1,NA,CASSLTGLIHEQFF,TGTGCCAGCAGCTTAACGGGGCTAATACATGAGCAGTTCTTC
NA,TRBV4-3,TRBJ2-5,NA,CASSFEYWGAGKSSETQYF,TGCGCCAGCTCGTTCGAGTATTGGGGGGCAGGGAAGTCCAGCGAGACCCAGTACTTC
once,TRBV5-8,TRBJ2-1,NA,CASRTPLLGTEQFF,TGTGCCAGCAGGACCCCGCTCCTAGGCACTGAGCAGTTCTTC
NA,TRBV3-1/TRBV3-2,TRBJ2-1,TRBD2,CASSLTSGGGSEQFF,TGTGCCAGCAGCCTGACTAGCGGGGGGGGAAGTGAGCAGTTCTTC
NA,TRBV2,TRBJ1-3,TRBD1,CASSPKFGDRAKPDSGNTIYF,TGTGCCAGCAGTCCGAAATTCGGGGACAGGGCCAAACCGGACTCTGGAAACACCATATATTTT
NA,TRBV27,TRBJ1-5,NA,CASRIRGGSHQPQHF,TGTGCCAGCAGAATCCGGGGGGGGAGTCATCAGCCCCAGCATTTT
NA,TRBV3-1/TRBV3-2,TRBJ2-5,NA,CASSQGATDWDGRDQYF,TGTGCCAGCAGCCAAGGGGCAACCGACTGGGACGGCCGGGACCAGTACTTC
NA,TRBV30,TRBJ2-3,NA,CAWSVSGLTDTQYF,TGTGCCTGGAGTGTAAGTGGACTCACAGATACGCAGTATTTT
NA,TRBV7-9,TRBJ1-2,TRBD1,CASSPGQVDLYGYTF,TGTGCCAGCAGCCCCGGACAGGTGGATCTTTATGGCTACACCTTC
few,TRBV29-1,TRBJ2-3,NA,CSVGQPTDTQYF,TGCAGCGTTGGACAGCCCACAGATACGCAGTATTTT
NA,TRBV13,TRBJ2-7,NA,CASSLRPGADYEQYF,TGTGCCAGCAGCTTAAGACCAGGGGCGGACTACGAGCAGTACTTC
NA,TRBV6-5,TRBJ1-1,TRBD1,CASSYLGQGRGTEAFF,TGTGCCAGCAGTTATTTGGGACAGGGTAGGGGCACTGAAGCTTTCTTT
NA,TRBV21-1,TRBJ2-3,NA,CASSIWTSGATDTQYF,TGTGCCAGCAGCATCTGGACTAGCGGGGCGACAGATACGCAGTATTTT
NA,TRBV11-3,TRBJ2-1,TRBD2,CASSFRTSGRVVSEQFF,TGTGCCAGCAGCTTTAGGACTAGCGGGAGGGTGGTCAGTGAGCAGTTCTTC
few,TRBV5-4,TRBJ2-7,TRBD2,CASSLPAGLNEQYF,TGTGCCAGCAGCTTACCAGCGGGATTGAACGAGCAGTACTTC
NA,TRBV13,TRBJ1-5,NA,CASSFRGLSNQPQHF,TGTGCCAGCTCATTCAGGGGTTTGAGCAATCAGCCCCAGCATTTT
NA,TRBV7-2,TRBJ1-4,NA,CASSLASGGTNEKLFF,TGTGCCAGCAGCCTAGCTTCGGGGGGCACTAATGAAAAACTGTTTTTT
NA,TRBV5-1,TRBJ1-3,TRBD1,CASSLSGGPSSGNTIYF,TGCGCCAGCAGCTTGTCAGGGGGCCCGAGCTCTGGAAACACCATATATTTT
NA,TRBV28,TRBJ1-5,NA,CASSPTIGNQPQHF,TGTGCCAGCAGTCCTACCATCGGCAATCAGCCCCAGCATTTT
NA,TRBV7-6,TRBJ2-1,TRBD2,CASSLATSGPRGNEQFF,TGTGCCAGCAGCTTAGCCACTAGCGGCCCTAGGGGGAATGAGCAGTTCTTC
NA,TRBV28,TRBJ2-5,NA,CASRPGPKGETQYF,TGTGCCAGCAGACCGGGCCCTAAAGGAGAGACCCAGTACTTC
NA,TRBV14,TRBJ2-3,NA,CASSPFRPDTQYF,TGTGCCAGCAGCCCATTCCGTCCAGATACGCAGTATTTT
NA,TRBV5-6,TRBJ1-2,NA,CASTPGLANYGYTF,TGTGCCAGCACCCCAGGGTTAGCTAACTATGGCTACACCTTC
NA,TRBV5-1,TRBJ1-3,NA,CASSLEVRANTIYF,TGCGCCAGCAGCTTGGAGGTCAGGGCCAACACCATATATTTT
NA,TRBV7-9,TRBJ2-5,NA,CASSHPGQKLYF,TGTGCCAGCAGCCATCCGGGGCAAAAGCTATACTTC
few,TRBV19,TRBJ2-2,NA,CASSPRIFRSHTNTGELFF,TGTGCCAGTAGTCCAAGAATCTTTCGATCGCACACTAACACCGGGGAGCTGTTTTTT
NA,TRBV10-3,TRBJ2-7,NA,CAIRGPQEGEQYF,TGTGCCATCAGGGGCCCACAAGAAGGCGAGCAGTACTTC
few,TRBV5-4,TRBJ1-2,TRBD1,CASSLQGSGGYTF,TGTGCCAGCAGCTTACAGGGGAGTGGTGGCTACACCTTC
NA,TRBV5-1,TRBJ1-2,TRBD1,CASSLTGENYGYTF,TGCGCCAGCAGCTTGACAGGGGAAAACTATGGCTACACCTTC
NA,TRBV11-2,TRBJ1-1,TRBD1,CASSLEGTGQAFF,TGTGCCAGCAGCTTAGAGGGGACAGGTCAAGCTTTCTTT
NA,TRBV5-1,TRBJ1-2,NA,CASSLGGTKNGYTF,TGCGCCAGCAGCTTGGGCGGGACAAAGAATGGCTACACCTTC
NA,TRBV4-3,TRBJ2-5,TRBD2,CASSQDVLAGGYQETQYF,TGCGCCAGCAGCCAAGATGTCCTAGCGGGGGGGTACCAAGAGACCCAGTACTTC
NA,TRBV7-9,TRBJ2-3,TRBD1,CASSLTGQGGDTQYF,TGTGCCAGCAGCCTCACGGGACAGGGCGGAGATACGCAGTATTTT
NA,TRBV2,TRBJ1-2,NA,CASSEAFGGGRVTYGYTF,TGTGCCAGCAGTGAAGCATTTGGGGGGGGCAGGGTGACCTATGGCTACACCTTC
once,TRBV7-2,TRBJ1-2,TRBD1,CASSLAQGAGGYTF,TGTGCCAGCAGCTTAGCTCAGGGGGCGGGAGGCTACACCTTC
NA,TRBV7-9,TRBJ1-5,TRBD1,CASSLQGNDQPQHF,TGTGCCAGCAGTCTACAGGGGAATGATCAGCCCCAGCATTTT
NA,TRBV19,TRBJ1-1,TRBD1,CATTPGTGYTEAFF,TGTGCCACTACGCCAGGGACAGGTTACACTGAAGCTTTCTTT
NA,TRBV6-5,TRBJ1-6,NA,CASSYGGSNSPLHF,TGTGCCAGCAGTTACGGGGGTTCCAATTCACCCCTCCACTTT
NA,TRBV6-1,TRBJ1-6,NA,CASSEIGSYNSPLHF,TGTGCCAGCAGTGAAATCGGATCCTATAATTCACCCCTCCACTTT
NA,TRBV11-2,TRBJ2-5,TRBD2,CASSYGTNQETQYF,TGTGCCAGCAGCTACGGGACTAACCAAGAGACCCAGTACTTC
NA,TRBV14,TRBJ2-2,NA,CASSNLQDTGELFF,TGTGCCAGCAGCAACCTCCAGGACACCGGGGAGCTGTTTTTT
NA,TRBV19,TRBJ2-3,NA,CASHRGGPTDTQYF,TGTGCCAGTCATAGGGGGGGGCCGACAGATACGCAGTATTTT
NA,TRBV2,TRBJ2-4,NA,CASSGTDPANIQYF,TGTGCCAGCAGTGGTACTGACCCCGCGAACATTCAGTACTTC
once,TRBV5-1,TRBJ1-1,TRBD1,CASSPQGVSTEAFF,TGCGCCAGCAGCCCCCAGGGGGTGAGCACTGAAGCTTTCTTT
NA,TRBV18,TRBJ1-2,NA,CASSPLRGRDTYTF,TGTGCCAGCTCACCACTTAGGGGCAGAGATACATACACCTTC
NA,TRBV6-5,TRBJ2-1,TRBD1,CASSPPGTGRGEQFF,TGTGCCAGCAGTCCTCCGGGGACAGGGCGCGGTGAGCAGTTCTTC
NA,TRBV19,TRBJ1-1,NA,CASSPDTGNTEAFF,TGTGCCAGTAGTCCTGACACGGGGAACACTGAAGCTTTCTTT
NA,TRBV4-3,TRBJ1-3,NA,CASSHRSGISGNTIYF,TGCGCCAGCAGCCACCGCTCAGGGATTTCTGGAAACACCATATATTTT